This T cell receptor (beta chain) derives from a study of shared clonotypes between healthy human individuals. Replicate PCRs from sorted subsets contained approximately 220 ng DNA, which is around 30,000 T cell genomes. Sequencing was performed with immunoSEQ multiplex PCR; in TCRdb, only in-frame clones are kept and a portion is missing. Here the sample spans 1,400,000 or so clones, about 98.5% being singletons. The sample consisted of naive CD4+ T cells sorted from blood. The sample's subset: CD45RA+ positively selected. The TCR comes from a man aged 25 to 40 in good health.

This chain's CDR3 is CASSVVGVGGELFF. The DNA of the CDR3 is TGTGCCAGCAGCGTAGTGGGGGTGGGCGGGGAGCTGTTTTTT. The chain is built from TRBV9 and TRBJ2-2; D may match TRBD1 or TRBD2 (5 bases each). CDR3 size: 14 residues. V shed 0 bases and J shed 7 bases, with 10 bases lying between them. The germline V gene encodes CDR1 SGDLS and CDR2 YYNGEE.